This T cell receptor (beta chain) appears in the sequencing data of a study of OX40 agonist ivuxolimab in advanced cancers. The overall study: The dose-escalation cohort was about 80% male, with a mean age of about 56 years, ranging about 23 to 80.

A remark on this clone: Its antigen remains unknown.

With 2 bases removed from V and 5 bases from J, the gap between germline ends came to 6 bases. Germline V gives CDR1 MGHRA, CDR2 YSYEKL. The CDR3 totals 12 residues. Study-level results: No antigen was identified for the clonally expanded peripheral T cells.

Sequenced by immunoSEQ multiplex PCR; TCRdb stores in-frame clones only, minus some. The sample includes 65,000 to 90,000 clones, more than 85% seen only once; the top ten take 6% to 8.5%. The sequence derives from an adult with an advanced solid tumor such as melanoma, head and neck, liver or kidney cancer. This specimen was CD4+ or CD8+ T cells sorted from blood, taken in a trial of the OX40 agonist ivuxolimab. The J gene is TRBJ1-1, the V gene TRBV4-1; D gene uncertain. CDR3 nucleotides: TGCGCCAGCAGCCAAAGCGGGACTGAAGCTTTCTTT. Amino acid sequence: CASSQSGTEAFF.